This TCR beta chain came from a study of regulatory T cells in long-lasting Graves disease. About the study: By definition, persistent Graves' disease involved antithyroid drugs for over 5 years alongside positive TSH receptor antibodies.

Sequencing libraries for TCR beta were prepared with iRepertoire HTBI primers and Arm-PCR of CDR3 regions. TCRdb processed the multiplex PCR reads anew with MiXCR; each CDR3 protein has one entry. The top ten clones hold approximately 14% of a sample with 400,000 to 500,000 distinct CDR3 sequences, around a fifth of them seen once. The time point is: persistent/refractory GD, antithyroid drugs over 5 years with positive TRAb. With RNA extracted from PBMCs as input, the TCR library was made. This clonotype came up a few times. This CDR3 comprises 14 residues. Looked up from germline, CDR1 is SEHNR and CDR2 is FQNEAQ (reference sequence). The V segment lost 4 bases and the J segment 7 bases; nucleotides outside the gene matches: 6.

The material was peripheral blood mononuclear cells (PBMCs), obtained when the disease was refractory, from a patient treated with antithyroid drugs. This receptor was identified in a female donor with Graves disease. The chain recombines TRBV7-9 with TRBJ1-5, with TRBD1 matching over 8 bases. The CDR3 reads CASSYPGGDQPQHF. CDR3 DNA: TGTGCCAGCAGCTATCCAGGGGGCGACCAGCCCCAGCATTTT.